The clone carrying this TCR beta chain was counted many times. What it binds is unknown. V shed 11 bases and J shed 2 bases, with 6 bases lying between them. This CDR3 is built from 10 residues. Looked up from germline, CDR1 is KGHDR and CDR2 is SFDVKD. This record belongs to a study of T cells after yellow fever vaccination. Study conclusions and caveats: FACS-sorted repertoires could contain abundant clonotypes contaminating from the bulk population. Post-booster repertoires contained most primary-vaccination clones again (96% CD4, roughly 91% CD8).

TCRdb re-derived calls from the 5' RACE reads in MiXCR, one entry per CDR3 protein. The table shows 300,000 or so distinct CDR3 sequences, with 3% to 4.5% occurring only once. The chain couples TRBV24-1 to TRBJ2-7; D is undetermined. The sample consisted of PBMCs, taken 5 days after the yellow fever booster vaccination. This sequence originates from a young man who received the YFV17D yellow fever vaccine. CDR3 DNA sequence: TGTGCCATCCTACCCTACGAGCAGTACTTC. Amino acid sequence: CAILPYEQYF.